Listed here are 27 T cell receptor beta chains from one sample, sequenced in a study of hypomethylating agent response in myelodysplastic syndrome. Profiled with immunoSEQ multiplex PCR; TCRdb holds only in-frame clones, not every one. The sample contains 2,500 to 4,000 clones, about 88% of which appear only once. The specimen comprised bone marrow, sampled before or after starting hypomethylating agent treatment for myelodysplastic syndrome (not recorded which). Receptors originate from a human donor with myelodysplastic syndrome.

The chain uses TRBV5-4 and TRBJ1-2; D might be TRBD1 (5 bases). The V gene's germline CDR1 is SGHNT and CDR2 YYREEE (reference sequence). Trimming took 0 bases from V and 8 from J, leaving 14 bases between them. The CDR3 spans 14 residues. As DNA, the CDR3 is TGTGCCAGCAGCTTGGACCTGCAGGGCCACGGCTACACCTTC. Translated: CASSLDLQGHGYTF.

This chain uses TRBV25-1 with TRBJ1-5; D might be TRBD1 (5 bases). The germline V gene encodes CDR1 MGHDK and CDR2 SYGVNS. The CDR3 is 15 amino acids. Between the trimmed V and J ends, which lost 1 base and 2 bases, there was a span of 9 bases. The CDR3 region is CASSESRGGNQPQHF. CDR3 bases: TGTGCCAGCAGTGAATCGAGGGGTGGCAATCAGCCCCAGCATTTT.

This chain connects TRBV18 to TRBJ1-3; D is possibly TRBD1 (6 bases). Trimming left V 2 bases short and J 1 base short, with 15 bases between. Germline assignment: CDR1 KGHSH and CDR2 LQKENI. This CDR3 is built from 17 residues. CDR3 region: CASSPTRTGFSGNTIYF. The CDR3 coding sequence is TGTGCCAGCTCACCAACCCGAACAGGGTTTTCTGGAAACACCATATATTTT. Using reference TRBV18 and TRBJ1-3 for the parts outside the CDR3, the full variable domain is NAGVMQNPRHLVRRRGQEARLRCSPMKGHSHVYWYRQLPEEGLKFMVYLQKENIIDESGMPKERFSAEFPKEGPSILRIQQVVRGDSAAYFCASSPTRTGFSGNTIYFGEGSWLTVV.

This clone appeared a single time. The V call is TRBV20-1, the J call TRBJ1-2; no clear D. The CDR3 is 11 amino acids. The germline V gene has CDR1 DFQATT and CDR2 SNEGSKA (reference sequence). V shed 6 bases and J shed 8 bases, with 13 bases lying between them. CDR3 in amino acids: CSALTLLGYTF. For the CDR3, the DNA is TGCAGTGCATTGACCCTCCTCGGCTACACCTTC.

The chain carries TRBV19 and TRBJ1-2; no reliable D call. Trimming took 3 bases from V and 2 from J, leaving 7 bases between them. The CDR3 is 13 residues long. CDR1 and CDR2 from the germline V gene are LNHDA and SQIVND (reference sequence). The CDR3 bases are TGTGCCAGTAGTATGACGGGGAACTATGGCTACACCTTC. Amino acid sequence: CASSMTGNYGYTF.

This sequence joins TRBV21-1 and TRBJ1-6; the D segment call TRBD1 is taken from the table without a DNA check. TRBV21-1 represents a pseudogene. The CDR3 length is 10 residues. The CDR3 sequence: CASPFSPLHF. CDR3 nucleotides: TGTGCCAGCCCATTTTCACCCCTCCACTTT.

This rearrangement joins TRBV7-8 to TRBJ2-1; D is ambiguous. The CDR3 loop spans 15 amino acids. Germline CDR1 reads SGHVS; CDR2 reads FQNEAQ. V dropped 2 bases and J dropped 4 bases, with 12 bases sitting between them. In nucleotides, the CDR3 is TGTGCCAGCAGCTTAATTCGAAGGTGGTACAATGAGCAGTTCTTC. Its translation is CASSLIRRWYNEQFF.

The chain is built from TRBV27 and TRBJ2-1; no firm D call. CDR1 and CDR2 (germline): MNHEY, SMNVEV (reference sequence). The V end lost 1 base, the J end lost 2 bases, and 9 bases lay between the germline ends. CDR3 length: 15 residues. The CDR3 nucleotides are TGTGCCAGCAGTTTATTCCCTTTGGCCTACAATGAGCAGTTCTTC. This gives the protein CASSLFPLAYNEQFF.

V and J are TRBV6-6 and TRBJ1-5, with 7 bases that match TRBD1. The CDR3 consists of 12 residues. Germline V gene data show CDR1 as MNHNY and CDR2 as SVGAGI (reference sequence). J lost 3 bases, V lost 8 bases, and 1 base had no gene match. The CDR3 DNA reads TGTGCCAGCCAGGGGGTCAATCAGCCCCAGCATTTT. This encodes CASQGVNQPQHF.

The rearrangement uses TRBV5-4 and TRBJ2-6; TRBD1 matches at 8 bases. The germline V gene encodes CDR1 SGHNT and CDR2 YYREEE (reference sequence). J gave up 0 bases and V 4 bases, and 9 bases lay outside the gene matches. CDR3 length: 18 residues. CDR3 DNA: TGTGCCAGCAGCATAGACAGGGGACCCCTCTCTGGGGCCAACGTCCTGACTTTC. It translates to CASSIDRGPLSGANVLTF.

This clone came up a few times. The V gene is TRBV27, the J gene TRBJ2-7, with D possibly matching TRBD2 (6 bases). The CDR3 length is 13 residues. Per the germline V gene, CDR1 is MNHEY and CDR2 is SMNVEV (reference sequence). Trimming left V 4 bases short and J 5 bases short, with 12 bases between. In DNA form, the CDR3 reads TGTGCCAGCAGTTCAAGGTGGGGGGACGAGCAGTACTTC. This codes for CASSSRWGDEQYF.

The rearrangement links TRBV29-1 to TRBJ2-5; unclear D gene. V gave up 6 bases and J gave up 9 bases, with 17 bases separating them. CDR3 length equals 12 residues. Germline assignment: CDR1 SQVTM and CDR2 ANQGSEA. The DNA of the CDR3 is TGCAGCGTAGGCCTGGCCCTAGAAGCCCAGTACTTC. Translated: CSVGLALEAQYF.

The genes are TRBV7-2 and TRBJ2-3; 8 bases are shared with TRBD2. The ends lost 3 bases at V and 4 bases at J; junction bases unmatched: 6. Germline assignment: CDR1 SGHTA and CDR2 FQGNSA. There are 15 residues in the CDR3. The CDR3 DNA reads TGTGCCAGCAGCTTGGGACTAGGAGGGGCAGATACGCAGTATTTT. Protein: CASSLGLGGADTQYF.

CDR3: CATSIGGLGPEQYF. CDR3 coding DNA: TGTGCCACCAGCATCGGAGGGCTGGGGCCCGAGCAGTACTTC. This rearrangement joins TRBV15 to TRBJ2-5; D may be TRBD2 (6 bases). The J call may be mistaken, given a closer DNA end match to TRBJ2-7. CDR3 length equals 14 residues. Germline V lookup: CDR1 LNHNV, CDR2 YYDKDF (reference sequence).

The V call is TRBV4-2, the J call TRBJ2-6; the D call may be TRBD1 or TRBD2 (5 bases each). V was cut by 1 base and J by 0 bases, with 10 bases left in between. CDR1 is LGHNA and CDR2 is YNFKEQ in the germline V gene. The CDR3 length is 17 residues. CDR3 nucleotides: TGTGCCAGCAGCCAAGCAGGGACCAACTCTGGGGCCAACGTCCTGACTTTC. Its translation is CASSQAGTNSGANVLTF.

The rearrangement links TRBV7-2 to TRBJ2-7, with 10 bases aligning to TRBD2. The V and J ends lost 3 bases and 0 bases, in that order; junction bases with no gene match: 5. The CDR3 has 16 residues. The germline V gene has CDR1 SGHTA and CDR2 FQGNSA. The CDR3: CASSLTSGLSSYEQYF. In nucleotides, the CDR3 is TGTGCCAGCAGCTTGACTAGCGGGCTGAGCTCCTACGAGCAGTACTTC.

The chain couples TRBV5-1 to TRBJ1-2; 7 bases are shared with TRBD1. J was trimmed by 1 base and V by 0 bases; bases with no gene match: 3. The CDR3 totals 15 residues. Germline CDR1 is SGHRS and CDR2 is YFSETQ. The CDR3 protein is CASSLAGTDNYGYTF. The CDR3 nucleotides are TGCGCCAGCAGCTTGGCCGGGACAGATAACTATGGCTACACCTTC.

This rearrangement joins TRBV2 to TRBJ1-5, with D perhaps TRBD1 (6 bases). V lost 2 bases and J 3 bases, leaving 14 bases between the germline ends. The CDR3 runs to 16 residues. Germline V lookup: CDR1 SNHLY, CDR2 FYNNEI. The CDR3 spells CASSESPTGYNQPQHF. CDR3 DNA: TGTGCCAGCAGTGAATCTCCGACAGGATACAATCAGCCCCAGCATTTT.

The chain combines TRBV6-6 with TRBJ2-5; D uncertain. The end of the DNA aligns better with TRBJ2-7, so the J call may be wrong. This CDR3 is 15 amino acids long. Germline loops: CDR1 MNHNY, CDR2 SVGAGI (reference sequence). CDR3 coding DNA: TGTGCCAGCAGCAACGCGCTCGGATCCTACTACGAGCAGTACTTC. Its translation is CASSNALGSYYEQYF.

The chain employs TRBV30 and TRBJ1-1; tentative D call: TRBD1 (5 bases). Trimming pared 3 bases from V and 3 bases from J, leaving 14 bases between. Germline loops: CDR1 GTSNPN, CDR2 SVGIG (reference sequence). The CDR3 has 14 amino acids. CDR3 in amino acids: CAWSLWGGDTEAFF. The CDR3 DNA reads TGTGCCTGGAGCCTGTGGGGGGGAGACACTGAAGCTTTCTTT. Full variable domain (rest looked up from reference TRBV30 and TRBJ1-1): SQTIHQWPATLVQPVGSPLSLECTVEGTSNPNLYWYRQAAGRGLQLLFYSVGIGQISSEVPQNLSASRPQDRQFILSSKKLLLSDSGFYLCAWSLWGGDTEAFFGQGTRLTVV.

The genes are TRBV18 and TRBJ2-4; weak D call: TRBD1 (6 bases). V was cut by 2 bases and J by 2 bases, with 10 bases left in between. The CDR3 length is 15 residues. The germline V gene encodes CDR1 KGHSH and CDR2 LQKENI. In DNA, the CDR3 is TGTGCCAGCTCACCAGGGGGCGCTTCCAAAAACATTCAGTACTTC. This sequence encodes CASSPGGASKNIQYF.

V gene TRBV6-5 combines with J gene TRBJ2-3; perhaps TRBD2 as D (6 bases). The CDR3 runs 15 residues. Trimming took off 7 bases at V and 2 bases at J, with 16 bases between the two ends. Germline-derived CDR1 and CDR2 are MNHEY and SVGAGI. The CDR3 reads CASTISGALTDTQYF. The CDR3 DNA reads TGTGCCAGCACCATTAGCGGAGCCCTCACAGATACGCAGTATTTT.

CDR3 coding DNA: TGTGCCAGCAGCGCGAGGACAGGACCTTTAGATGGCTACACCTTC. This sequence encodes CASSARTGPLDGYTF. The V call is TRBV9, the J call TRBJ1-2; the match to TRBD1 covers 7 bases. CDR1 is SGDLS, CDR2 YYNGEE, per germline. This CDR3 is 15 amino acids long. With 3 bases clipped from V and 6 bases from J, the junction kept 11 bases outside the gene matches. The variable domain in full, with the rest retrieved from reference TRBV9 and TRBJ1-2, is DSGVTQTPKHLITATGQRVTLRCSPRSGDLSVYWYQQSLDQGLQFLIQYYNGEERAKGNILERFSAQQFPDLHSELNLSSLELGDSALYFCASSARTGPLDGYTFGSGTRLTVV.

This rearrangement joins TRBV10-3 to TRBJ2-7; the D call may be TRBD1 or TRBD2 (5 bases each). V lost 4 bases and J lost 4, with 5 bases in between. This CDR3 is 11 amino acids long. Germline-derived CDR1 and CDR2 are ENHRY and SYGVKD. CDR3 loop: CAISGGYEQYF. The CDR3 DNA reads TGTGCCATCAGTGGGGGGTACGAGCAGTACTTC.

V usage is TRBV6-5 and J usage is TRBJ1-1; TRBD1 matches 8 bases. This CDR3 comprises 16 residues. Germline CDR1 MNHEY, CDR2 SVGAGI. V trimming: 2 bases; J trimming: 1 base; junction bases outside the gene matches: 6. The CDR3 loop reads CASSYLRTGRNTEAFF. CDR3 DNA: TGTGCCAGCAGTTACCTTCGGACAGGGCGGAACACTGAAGCTTTCTTT.

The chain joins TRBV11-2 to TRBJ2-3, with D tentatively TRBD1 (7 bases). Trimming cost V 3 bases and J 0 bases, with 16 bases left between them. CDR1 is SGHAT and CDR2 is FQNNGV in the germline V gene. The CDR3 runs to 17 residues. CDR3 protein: CASSLSTRGVSTDTQYF. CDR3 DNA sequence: TGTGCCAGCAGCTTGTCAACCAGGGGGGTTAGCACAGATACGCAGTATTTT. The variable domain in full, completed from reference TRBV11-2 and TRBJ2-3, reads EAGVAQSPRYKIIEKRQSVAFWCNPISGHATLYWYQQILGQGPKLLIQFQNNGVVDDSQLPKDRFSAERLKGVDSTLKIQPAKLEDSAVYLCASSLSTRGVSTDTQYFGPGTRLTVL.

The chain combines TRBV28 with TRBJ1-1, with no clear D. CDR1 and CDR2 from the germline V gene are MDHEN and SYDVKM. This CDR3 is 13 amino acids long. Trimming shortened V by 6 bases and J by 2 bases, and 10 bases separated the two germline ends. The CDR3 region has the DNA TGTGCCAGCAGGAATCAAGGAAACACTGAAGCTTTCTTT. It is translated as CASRNQGNTEAFF.